This T cell receptor beta chain appears in the sequencing data of a study of CD8+ T cells in alopecia areata (dated by TCRdb to 2017 to 2018). At the level of the whole study: Treated patients were enrolled in an open-label pilot trial of oral tofacitinib, 5 to 10 mg twice daily, for moderate-to-severe alopecia areata. Tofacitinib was given for 6 to 18 months, followed by 6 months of follow-up off drug to assess delayed response and recurrence. The SALT score, which quantifies the percentage of affected scalp surface area, was used to measure disease severity in treated patients. The study used high-throughput TCRbeta sequencing to examine T cell clonal expansion in alopecia areata, in both the C3H/HeJ mouse model and human patients. Human TCRbeta sequencing covered scalp tissue and sorted CD4+ and CD8+ peripheral blood T cells from patchy and totalis/universalis alopecia areata patients and healthy controls. Tofacitinib-treated patients had biopsies at baseline and at 4 and 24 weeks of treatment, with a later scalp biopsy in several patients. Clonality in the scalp was compared among normal scalp (n=4), patchy alopecia areata scalp (n=8), and alopecia totalis/universalis scalp (n=8). RNA was extracted with the PAXgene miRNA kit for fixed scalp, the miRNeasy kit for PBMCs, and the RNeasy kit for mouse skin. TCRbeta CDR3 regions were amplified by immunoSEQ multiplex PCR with 35 Vbeta forward and 13 Jbeta reverse primers.

Taken with the paper, the label for time point translates to: more than three weeks on oral tofacitinib. The treatment or condition label for this specimen denotes: oral pan-JAK inhibitor, 5-10 mg twice daily. From alopecia areata patients, peripheral blood was collected along with lesional scalp punch biopsies. PBMCs were isolated by density centrifugation and stained for CD3, CD4 and CD8, after which CD4+ and CD8+ T cells were sorted on a FACSAria. This clone was seen only once. Its cognate antigen has yet to be identified. Base qualities were left out, and no much larger clone turns up one base away. Receptor amplification or capture employed the immunoSEQ multiplex PCR assay. To provide template for TCR sequencing, every sample had RNA extracted and reverse transcribed into cDNA. SuperScript III was used to make first-strand cDNA, primed with a 2:1 mix of oligo-dT and random hexamers. A synthetic immune receptor repertoire was used to assess amplification bias, and residual bias was removed computationally. In the original analysis: Raw reads were preprocessed to remove errors, and CDR3 was defined by IMGT conventions from the conserved cysteine to phenylalanine. Clonality was computed as 1 minus the Shannon entropy, with the entropy normalized by log2 of the number of productive unique TCRs. Scalp TCRbeta sequences were cross-referenced with sorted blood CD4 and CD8 repertoires so that the CD4 or CD8 identity of scalp clones could be inferred. The table comes from immuneACCESS by way of TCRdb, which keeps in-frame sequences with V and J called. Part of the clones is missing from these tables; in studies checked, under half for an unresolved V gene and the rest for unknown reasons. That table furnishes V, J and clone size, whereas the DNA furnished D and trimming. For this sample there are 200,000 to 250,000 clones; around 57% appear just once. Of the sample, 1.6% falls within the top ten clones.

Broad study findings and their caveats: TCR sequences shared between patients were less clear than in mice, possibly partly because of HLA diversity in the patient population. During tofacitinib treatment, many expanded lesional clones stuck around in both scalp and blood, and this persistence may partly explain why relapse happens after treatment is stopped. With tofacitinib, both scalp clonality and the number of expanded CD8+ clones among the top 100 scalp clones went down significantly. Unlike mouse skin, which is dominated by gammadelta T cells, normal human skin has resident alphabeta T cells that are also sequenced, and this complicates analysis of the scalp TCR repertoire. Higher clonality and more expanded CD8+ clones were observed in lesional scalp than in normal scalp, particularly in alopecia totalis/universalis, a finding suggestive of antigenic drive. Because the treated cohort was small and included a single nonresponder, larger studies are needed to assess links between baseline CD8+ expansion and response.

This specimen consisted of CD4+ T cells sorted from blood, obtained at week 4, from a patient treated with tofacitinib. The receptor comes from a human donor with alopecia areata.

The DNA is as follows: TGCGCCAGCAGCCTCGGGACAGACGATTCACCCCTCCACTTT. This sequence encodes CASSLGTDDSPLHF. The sequence links TRBV4-1 to TRBJ1-6, and 7 junction bases match TRBD1. The CDR3 sequence holds 14 residues, the cysteine and phenylalanine included. The read is trimmed to its CDR3 DNA, 42 bases read in frame from base 1. Based on the germline V gene, the CDR1 and CDR2 sequences are MGHRA and YSYEKL. Trimming accounts for 4 bases at V and 8 bases at J, while the number of junction bases matched to no gene is 5.